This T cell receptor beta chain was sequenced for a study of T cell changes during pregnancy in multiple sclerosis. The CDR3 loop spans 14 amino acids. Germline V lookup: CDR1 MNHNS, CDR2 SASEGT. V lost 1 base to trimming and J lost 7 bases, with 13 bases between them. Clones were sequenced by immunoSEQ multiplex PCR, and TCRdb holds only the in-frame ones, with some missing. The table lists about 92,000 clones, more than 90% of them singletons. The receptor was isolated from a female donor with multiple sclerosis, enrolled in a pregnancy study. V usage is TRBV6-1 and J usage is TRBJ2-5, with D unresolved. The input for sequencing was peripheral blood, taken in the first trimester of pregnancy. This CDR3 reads CASSEVAASLTQYF. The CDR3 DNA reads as TGTGCCAGCAGTGAAGTGGCGGCGTCATTGACCCAGTACTTC.